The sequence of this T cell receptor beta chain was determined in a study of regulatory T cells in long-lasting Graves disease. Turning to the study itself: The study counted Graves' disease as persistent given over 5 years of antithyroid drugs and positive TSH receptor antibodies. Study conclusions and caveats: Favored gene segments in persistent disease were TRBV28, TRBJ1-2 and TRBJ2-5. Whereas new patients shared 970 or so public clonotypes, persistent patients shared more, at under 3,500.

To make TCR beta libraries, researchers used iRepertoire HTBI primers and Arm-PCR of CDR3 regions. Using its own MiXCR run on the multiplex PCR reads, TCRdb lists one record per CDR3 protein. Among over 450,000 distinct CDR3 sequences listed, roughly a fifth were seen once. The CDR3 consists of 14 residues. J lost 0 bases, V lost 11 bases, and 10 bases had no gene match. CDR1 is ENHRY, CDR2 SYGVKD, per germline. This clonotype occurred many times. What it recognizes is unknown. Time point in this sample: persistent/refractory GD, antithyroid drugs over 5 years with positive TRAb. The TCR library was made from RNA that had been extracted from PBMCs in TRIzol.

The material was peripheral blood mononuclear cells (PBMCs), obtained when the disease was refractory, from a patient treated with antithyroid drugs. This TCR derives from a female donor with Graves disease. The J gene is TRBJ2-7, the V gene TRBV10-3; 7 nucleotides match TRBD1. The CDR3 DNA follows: TGTGCCTCCAGACAGGGCGGAAGCTCCTACGAGCAGTACTTC. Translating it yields CASRQGGSSYEQYF.